Each of the 5 T cell receptor beta chains below was sequenced from the same sample in a study of identical twins. TCRdb passed the 5' RACE reads through MiXCR, listing each CDR3 protein once. Of around 300,000 distinct CDR3 sequences listed, less than 9% are singletons. This sample also appeared in a second study, on yellow fever vaccine responses in identical twins.

Specimen: memory (CD45RO+) T cells sorted from blood. The origin of the receptors is a woman younger than 35 in good health.

This clonotype was seen ten or more times. The chain recombines TRBV6-5 with TRBJ1-1; 7 bases align to TRBD1. This CDR3 has 15 amino acids. V dropped 5 bases and J dropped 4; count of bases not matched to a gene: 10. Germline values: CDR1 MNHEY, CDR2 SVGAGI. The CDR3 sequence: CASSTRQGRVTEAFF. The CDR3 DNA reads as TGTGCCAGCAGTACTCGACAGGGACGGGTCACTGAAGCTTTCTTT.

The chain carries TRBV4-2 and TRBJ2-5; D unclear. Trimming took 3 bases from V and 8 from J, leaving 19 bases between them. Germline assignment: CDR1 LGHNA and CDR2 YNFKEQ. This CDR3 contains 15 residues. The CDR3 here is CASSQIVHPENTQYF. DNA for the CDR3: TGTGCCAGCAGCCAGATCGTCCACCCGGAGAACACCCAGTACTTC.

This clonotype has just a few counts. The chain carries TRBV20-1 and TRBJ2-7; 9 bases map to TRBD1. Trimming took 6 bases from V and 3 from J; bases not matched to a gene: 9. CDR1 DFQATT and CDR2 SNEGSKA come from the germline V gene (reference sequence). The CDR3 has 14 amino acids. Here the CDR3 DNA reads TGCAGTGCCCGGCCGGGACAGGGTCTCTACGAGCAGTACTTC. Its protein product is CSARPGQGLYEQYF.

This clonotype was seen repeatedly, ten times or more. This chain links TRBV5-1 with TRBJ2-3; 16 bases line up with TRBD2. The V and J ends lost 4 bases and 5 bases, in that order; junction bases with no gene match: 7. In germline, CDR1 is SGHRS, CDR2 YFSETQ. CDR3 size: 17 residues. The CDR3 bases are TGCGCCAGCAGCCCTGGGACTAGCGGGAGGGCTGAAGATACGCAGTATTTT. Translated: CASSPGTSGRAEDTQYF.

The rearrangement uses TRBV20-1 and TRBJ2-3, with D possibly being TRBD1 (6 bases). Germline values: CDR1 DFQATT, CDR2 SNEGSKA (reference sequence). The ends were cut back, 0 bases at V and 0 bases at J, with 10 bases in the middle. The CDR3 length is 15 residues. CDR3 in DNA: TGCAGTGCTAGAGATAAAGGGGGTAGCACAGATACGCAGTATTTT. Amino acids: CSARDKGGSTDTQYF.